The rows below give T cell receptor beta chains drawn from one sample of a study of shared clonotypes between healthy human individuals. Sequencing used immunoSEQ multiplex PCR; TCRdb keeps in-frame clones, though not all of them. The profile covers roughly 2,000,000 clones, with around 96% appearing a single time and 0.9% to 1.5% taken by the ten largest. The sequencing sample was made of naive CD8+ T cells sorted from blood. All receptors derive from a man aged 18 to 30 in good health. CDR3s include the opening cysteine and the closing phenylalanine or tryptophan. The order of the fields is V gene, J gene, D gene, clone size, CDR3 protein, CDR3 DNA. D genes are given only for firm matches. Part of the rows lack a size; the others show once, few, many or a class for expanded clones.

TRBV5-4	TRBJ2-7	-	once	CASSFHGSYEQYF	TGTGCCAGCAGCTTTCACGGTTCCTACGAGCAGTACTTC
TRBV30	TRBJ2-1	-	-	CAWSLSYNEQFF	TGTGCCTGGAGTCTCAGTTACAATGAGCAGTTCTTC
TRBV6-5	TRBJ2-5	TRBD1	once	CASSLAGTGGGETQYF	TGTGCCAGCAGTTTAGCCGGGACAGGGGGGGGAGAGACCCAGTACTTC
TRBV4-1	TRBJ2-7	-	-	CASSQGQASYEQYF	TGCGCCAGCAGCCAAGGACAGGCGTCCTACGAGCAGTACTTC
TRBV19	TRBJ2-7	-	-	CASSIDLEGYEQYF	TGTGCCAGTAGTATTGACTTAGAGGGCTACGAGCAGTACTTC
TRBV7-9	TRBJ2-3	-	-	CASSLGGAGTDTQYF	TGTGCCAGCAGCTTAGGGGGGGCCGGCACAGATACGCAGTATTTT
TRBV2	TRBJ2-1	-	once	CASSEGGPSSYNEQFF	TGTGCCAGCAGTGAAGGCGGGCCCTCATCCTACAATGAGCAGTTCTTC
TRBV6-6	TRBJ2-5	-	-	CASSYPGTVQETQYF	TGTGCCAGCAGTTACCCCGGGACCGTCCAAGAGACCCAGTACTTC
TRBV5-1	TRBJ2-1	TRBD2	-	CASSLFSMSASGGDNEQFF	TGCGCCAGCAGCTTGTTTTCCATGTCTGCTAGCGGGGGGGACAATGAGCAGTTCTTC
TRBV19	TRBJ1-2	TRBD1	-	CASTTGIGYTF	TGTGCCAGCACGACAGGGATTGGCTACACCTTC
TRBV6-5	TRBJ2-7	-	-	CASSYTRGSEQYF	TGTGCCAGCAGTTATACCAGGGGAAGCGAGCAGTACTTC
TRBV2	TRBJ1-1	-	-	CASSEGAMNTEAFF	TGTGCCAGCAGTGAAGGGGCCATGAACACTGAAGCTTTCTTT
TRBV7-8	TRBJ1-1	-	-	CASSLGTEGVGTEAFF	TGTGCCAGCAGCTTAGGGACTGAGGGAGTAGGCACTGAAGCTTTCTTT
TRBV6-1	TRBJ1-3	TRBD1	-	CASSADRGSGNTIYF	TGTGCCAGCAGTGCGGACAGGGGGTCCGGAAACACCATATATTTT
TRBV4-1	TRBJ2-7	TRBD2	-	CATASKTSGPSSYEQYF	TGCGCCACCGCCTCCAAGACTAGCGGGCCGAGCTCCTACGAGCAGTACTTC
TRBV5-6	TRBJ2-7	-	-	CASSFSRTYEQYF	TGTGCCAGCAGCTTCAGTCGTACCTACGAGCAGTACTTC
TRBV19	TRBJ1-3	-	-	CATSPTGNSGNTIYF	TGTGCCACTTCTCCTACGGGGAATTCTGGAAACACCATATATTTT
TRBV5-6	TRBJ1-4	-	-	CASSDGGLEEKLFF	TGTGCCAGCAGCGACGGAGGGCTTGAGGAAAAACTGTTTTTT
TRBV7-2	TRBJ1-5	TRBD1	-	CASSLGLPHGTGNNQPQHF	TGTGCCAGCAGCTTAGGTCTCCCCCACGGGACAGGAAACAATCAGCCCCAGCATTTT
TRBV7-9	TRBJ2-3	-	-	CASSLAGLRLKVGTDTQYF	TGTGCCAGCAGCTTAGCCGGGCTTAGACTCAAGGTGGGCACAGATACGCAGTATTTT
TRBV5-8	TRBJ1-2	-	once	CASSFGGTVDGYTF	TGTGCCAGCAGCTTTGGGGGGACGGTAGATGGCTACACCTTC
TRBV5-6	TRBJ2-2	TRBD2	once	CASSLDVSSGSTGELFF	TGTGCCAGCAGCTTGGATGTGTCTAGCGGGAGCACCGGGGAGCTGTTTTTT
TRBV6-5	TRBJ2-7	-	-	CASSYSGGFYEQYF	TGTGCCAGCAGTTACTCCGGGGGATTTTACGAGCAGTACTTC
TRBV19	TRBJ2-3	-	once	CASSLPRDTQYF	TGTGCCAGTAGTCTCCCGCGAGATACGCAGTATTTT
TRBV5-6	TRBJ2-5	-	-	CASSIGQQETQYF	TGTGCCAGCAGCATCGGACAACAAGAGACCCAGTACTTC
TRBV9	TRBJ2-7	-	-	CASSEGLSSSYEQYF	TGTGCCAGCAGCGAGGGACTTTCCAGCTCCTACGAGCAGTACTTC
TRBV29-1	TRBJ2-7	-	-	CSIRDGLSYEQYF	TGCAGCATCCGGGACGGACTCTCCTACGAGCAGTACTTC
TRBV7-9	TRBJ2-2	-	-	CATHGAGELFF	TGTGCCACCCATGGCGCCGGGGAGCTGTTTTTT
TRBV10-2	TRBJ2-1	-	-	CASRGGQMTLNEQFF	TGCGCCAGCAGGGGAGGACAAATGACCCTCAATGAGCAGTTCTTC
TRBV29-1	TRBJ2-2	TRBD2	-	CSVSGTDTPVELFF	TGCAGCGTTAGCGGGACCGACACACCGGTAGAGCTGTTTTTT
TRBV7-2	TRBJ1-5	-	-	CASSVHSNQPQHF	TGTGCCAGCAGCGTTCATAGCAATCAGCCCCAGCATTTT
TRBV7-6	TRBJ2-7	-	-	CASSLAGGEQYF	TGTGCCAGCAGCTTAGCGGGCGGCGAGCAGTACTTC
TRBV10-1	TRBJ2-1	-	-	CASSESIDHNEQFF	TGCGCCAGCAGTGAGTCTATAGACCACAATGAGCAGTTCTTC
TRBV27	TRBJ2-7	-	-	CASSFQGGYEQYF	TGTGCCAGCAGTTTCCAGGGAGGCTACGAGCAGTACTTC
TRBV27	TRBJ2-3	-	once	CASRSGDTQYF	TGTGCCAGCAGGTCTGGGGATACGCAGTATTTT
TRBV27	TRBJ1-4	-	-	CASSLVFGEKLFF	TGTGCCAGCAGTTTAGTTTTTGGTGAAAAACTGTTTTTT
TRBV7-3	TRBJ1-5	TRBD1	-	CASSLTAERTGPSNQPQHF	TGTGCCAGCAGCTTAACGGCTGAACGGACAGGCCCTTCCAATCAGCCCCAGCATTTT
TRBV2	TRBJ2-7	-	-	CASGHGDYEQYF	TGTGCCAGCGGTCATGGGGACTACGAGCAGTACTTC
TRBV7-9	TRBJ2-7	-	-	CASSLAGHHEQYF	TGTGCCAGCTCCCTGGCAGGGCACCACGAGCAGTACTTC
TRBV4-1	TRBJ2-3	-	-	CASSQDPRTAGVDTQYF	TGCGCCAGCAGCCAAGATCCCCGCACAGCCGGGGTGGATACGCAGTATTTT
TRBV13	TRBJ2-2	-	-	CASSLFSRPTGELFF	TGTGCCAGCAGCTTATTCTCTAGGCCGACCGGGGAGCTGTTTTTT
TRBV7-2	TRBJ1-3	-	once	CASSLLSGRFSGNTIYF	TGTGCCAGCAGCTTATTATCAGGGAGGTTCTCTGGAAACACCATATATTTT
TRBV2	TRBJ1-5	TRBD1	-	CASADRVRDQPQHF	TGTGCCAGCGCCGACAGGGTTCGGGATCAGCCCCAGCATTTT